The entry below describes one T cell receptor beta chain. Antigen: not known. These data come from a study of cytomegalovirus exposure and HLA in healthy donors. Study conclusions and caveats: Most TCR sequences proved rare, with some public TCRs found in many donors.

CDR3 size: 13 residues. The germline V and J ends were trimmed by 1 base and 6 bases, with 8 bases remaining between them. Germline CDR1 is SGDLS and CDR2 is YYNGEE. In the PCR, 60 Vbeta and 13 Jbeta primers were used. The data were produced by immunoSEQ multiplex PCR, yet TCRdb's version contains in-frame clones alone and is incomplete. The sample holds about 160,000 clones. The TCR sequence derives from a man aged 25 to 45 in good health and CMV-seronegative. The sample taken for sequencing was PBMCs. V is TRBV9 and J is TRBJ2-1; D is unclear. This CDR3 is CASSVIPGNEQFF. In DNA form, the CDR3 reads TGTGCCAGCAGCGTAATCCCGGGCAATGAGCAGTTCTTC.